These 14 T cell receptor beta chains were all obtained from the same sample, sequenced in a study of blood T cell repertoires in COVID-19. The protocol was immunoSEQ multiplex PCR, while the TCRdb copy is restricted to in-frame clones and leaves out a portion. The sample has 90,000 to 150,000 clones, about two thirds seen once; the top ten hold around 0.9%. Sequencing was performed on peripheral blood. These receptors were obtained from a human donor with acute or convalescent COVID-19. The donor label of this sample is uncertain.

The rearrangement uses TRBV7-2 and TRBJ2-5, with D possibly TRBD1 on 5 matching bases. The CDR3 runs to 14 residues. V lost 4 bases to trimming and J lost 4 bases, with 13 bases between them. Germline CDR1 and CDR2: SGHTA and FQGNSA. CDR3 nucleotides: TGTGCCAGCAGCTCACGTTCAGGGCGAGAGACCCAGTACTTC. Its translation: CASSSRSGRETQYF. The full variable domain, completed using reference TRBV7-2 and TRBJ2-5, is GAGVSQSPSNKVTEKGKDVELRCDPISGHTALYWYRQSLGQGLEFLIYFQGNSAPDKSGLPSDRFSAERTGGSVSTLTIQRTQQEDSAVYLCASSSRSGRETQYFGPGTRLLVL.

The genes are TRBV3-1 (or the pseudogene TRBV3-2) and TRBJ2-3; 10 bases map to TRBD2. J lost 5 bases, V lost 5 bases, and 10 bases had no gene match. Per germline, CDR1 LGHDT and CDR2 YNNKEL (reference sequence). This CDR3 spans 16 amino acids. As DNA, the CDR3 is TGTGCCAGCAGCGTACGGACTAGCGGAGGGGGAGATACGCAGTATTTT. This translates into CASSVRTSGGGDTQYF.

The V gene is TRBV5-1, the J gene TRBJ2-5; 10 bases agree with TRBD2. CDR3 length: 17 residues. The V gene's germline CDR1 is SGHRS and CDR2 YFSETQ. Trimming took 0 bases from V and 1 from J; bases not matched to a gene: 6. The CDR3 DNA reads TGCGCCAGCAGCTTGGCCGCTAGCGGGGGCCCCCAAGAGACCCAGTACTTC. Amino acids: CASSLAASGGPQETQYF. Full variable domain (outside the CDR3, taken from reference TRBV5-1 and TRBJ2-5): KAGVTQTPRYLIKTRGQQVTLSCSPISGHRSVSWYQQTPGQGLQFLFEYFSETQRNKGNFPGRFSGRQFSNSRSEMNVSTLELGDSALYLCASSLAASGGPQETQYFGPGTRLLVL.

This clone was counted only a few times. The CDR3 sequence is CASSEGSGINEQYF. CDR3 coding DNA: TGTGCCAGCAGTGAAGGTTCAGGGATAAACGAGCAGTACTTC. The chain is built from TRBV2 and TRBJ2-7; perhaps TRBD1 as D (5 bases). The CDR3 loop spans 14 amino acids. The germline V gene encodes CDR1 SNHLY and CDR2 FYNNEI. V dropped 1 base and J dropped 5 bases, with 12 bases sitting between them.

The chain combines TRBV6-5 with TRBJ1-1; 8 positions match TRBD1. Trimming cost V 0 bases and J 7 bases; bases outside gene matches: 4. The germline CDR1 and CDR2 sequences are MNHEY and SVGAGI. This CDR3 has 14 amino acids. The chain's CDR3 is CASSYSSGGGEAFF. DNA of the CDR3: TGTGCCAGCAGTTACTCTTCAGGGGGCGGTGAAGCTTTCTTT.

The chain is built from TRBV5-4 and TRBJ1-1; no clear D gene. This CDR3 spans 12 amino acids. Germline V CDR1 and CDR2: SGHNT, YYREEE (reference sequence). Deletions cut 5 bases from V and 0 bases from J, with 5 bases between. The CDR3 protein is CASSRVNTEAFF. In nucleotides, the CDR3 is TGTGCCAGCAGTCGAGTGAACACTGAAGCTTTCTTT.

The chain recombines TRBV5-8 with TRBJ2-6; D not resolved. V lost 1 base to trimming and J lost 3 bases, with 14 bases between them. Germline values: CDR1 SGHTS, CDR2 YDEGEE. The CDR3 has 17 amino acids. CDR3 sequence reads: CASSLSSNGYGANVLTF. The CDR3 region has the DNA TGTGCCAGCAGCTTGTCCTCTAATGGTTATGGGGCCAACGTCCTGACTTTC.

The gene calls are TRBV24-1 and TRBJ2-3; TRBD1 might be the D (6 bases). This CDR3 comprises 15 residues. CDR1 KGHDR and CDR2 SFDVKD come from the germline V gene. V lost 7 bases, J lost 4 bases, and 17 bases lay in between. The CDR3 sequence: CATSRTGPEADTQYF. CDR3 nucleotide sequence: TGTGCCACCAGCCGAACAGGGCCCGAGGCAGATACGCAGTATTTT.

The chain has TRBV7-3 and TRBJ2-2, with a possible D match to TRBD2 (6 bases). Trimming took off 6 bases at V and 2 bases at J, with 10 bases between the two ends. The CDR3 is 14 residues long. Germline V CDR1 and CDR2: SGHTA, FQGTGA. The CDR3 DNA sequence: TGTGCCAGCAGTTTCGGACTAAACACCGGGGAGCTGTTTTTT. Translating gives CASSFGLNTGELFF.

V usage is TRBV2 and J usage is TRBJ2-2; 7 bases are a match to TRBD1. CDR1 is SNHLY, CDR2 FYNNEI, per germline. This CDR3 contains 14 residues. The V gene end was trimmed by 6 bases and the J gene end by 4 bases; junction bases not matched to a gene: 5. The CDR3 here is CASRVNRGTGELFF. CDR3 DNA: TGTGCCAGCAGGGTAAACAGGGGCACCGGGGAGCTGTTTTTT.

The chain recombines TRBV5-1 with TRBJ1-1, with D maybe TRBD1 (5 bases). V lost 0 bases and J lost 8, with 17 bases in between. CDR3 length: 15 amino acids. Germline-derived CDR1 and CDR2 are SGHRS and YFSETQ. The DNA of the CDR3 is TGCGCCAGCAGCTTGGACACGGGGGGGAGAGGAGAAGCTTTCTTT. This translates into CASSLDTGGRGEAFF.

This clone was recorded once. The V gene is TRBV2, the J gene TRBJ1-1, with D unresolved. In germline, CDR1 is SNHLY, CDR2 FYNNEI. The CDR3 length is 15 residues. The V end lost 4 bases, the J end lost 0 bases, and 12 bases lay between the germline ends. CDR3 residues: CASSADRGLNTEAFF. The CDR3 coding sequence is TGTGCCAGCAGTGCGGATCGAGGCCTGAACACTGAAGCTTTCTTT. The variable domain in full, with the rest retrieved from reference TRBV2 and TRBJ1-1, is EPEVTQTPSHQVTQMGQEVILRCVPISNHLYFYWYRQILGQKVEFLVSFYNNEISEKSEIFDDQFSVERPDGSNFTLKIRSTKLEDSAMYFCASSADRGLNTEAFFGQGTRLTVV.

This CDR3 is CASSQSREDGYTF. For the CDR3, the DNA is TGTGCCAGCTCACAGTCCAGGGAAGATGGCTACACCTTC. V and J are TRBV18 and TRBJ1-2, with D perhaps TRBD1 (5 bases). Per the germline V gene, CDR1 is KGHSH and CDR2 is LQKENI. V was shortened by 4 bases and J by 6 bases, with 12 bases between the two germline ends. CDR3 length: 13 residues.

The rearrangement links TRBV6-1 to TRBJ2-7; 7 bases agree with TRBD2. CDR1 is MNHNS, CDR2 SASEGT, per germline. Trimming at V came to 3 bases and at J to 5 bases, leaving 7 bases not matched to a gene. The CDR3 totals 14 residues. CDR3 in amino acids: CASSDDGGFNEQYF. In DNA form, the CDR3 reads TGTGCCAGCAGTGATGACGGGGGGTTTAACGAGCAGTACTTC.